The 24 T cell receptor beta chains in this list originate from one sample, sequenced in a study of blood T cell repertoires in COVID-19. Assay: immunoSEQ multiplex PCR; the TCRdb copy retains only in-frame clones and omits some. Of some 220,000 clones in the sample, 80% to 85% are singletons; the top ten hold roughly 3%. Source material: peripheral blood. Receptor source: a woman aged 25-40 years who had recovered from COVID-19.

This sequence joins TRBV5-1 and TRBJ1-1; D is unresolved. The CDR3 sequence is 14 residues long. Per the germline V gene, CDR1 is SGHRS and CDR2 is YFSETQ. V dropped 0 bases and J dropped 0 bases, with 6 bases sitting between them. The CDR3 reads CASSLGDMNTEAFF. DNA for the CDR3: TGCGCCAGCAGCTTGGGAGATATGAACACTGAAGCTTTCTTT.

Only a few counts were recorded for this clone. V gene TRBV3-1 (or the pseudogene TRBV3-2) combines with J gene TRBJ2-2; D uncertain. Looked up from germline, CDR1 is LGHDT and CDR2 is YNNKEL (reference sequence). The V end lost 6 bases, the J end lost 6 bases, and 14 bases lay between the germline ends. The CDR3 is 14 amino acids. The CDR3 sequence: CASSLQLVAGELFF. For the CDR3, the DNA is TGTGCCAGCAGTCTCCAATTAGTAGCCGGGGAGCTGTTTTTT.

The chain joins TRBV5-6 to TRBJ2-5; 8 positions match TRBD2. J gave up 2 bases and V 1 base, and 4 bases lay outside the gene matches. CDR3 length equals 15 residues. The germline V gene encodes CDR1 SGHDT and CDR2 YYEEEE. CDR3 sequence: CASSLISGRQETQYF. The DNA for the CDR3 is TGTGCCAGCAGCTTGATAAGCGGGAGACAAGAGACCCAGTACTTC. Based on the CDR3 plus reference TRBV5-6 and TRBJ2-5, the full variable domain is DAGVTQSPTHLIKTRGQQVTLRCSPKSGHDTVSWYQQALGQGPQFIFQYYEEEERQRGNFPDRFSGHQFPNYSSELNVNALLLGDSALYLCASSLISGRQETQYFGPGTRLLVL.

The CDR3 loop reads CASSLVLDAYEQYF. DNA for the CDR3: TGCGCCAGCAGCTTGGTCCTAGATGCTTACGAGCAGTACTTC. The rearrangement uses TRBV5-1 and TRBJ2-7, with unresolved D. The germline gives CDR1 SGHRS, CDR2 YFSETQ. V lost 0 bases, J lost 4 bases, and 11 bases lay in between. CDR3 size: 14 residues.

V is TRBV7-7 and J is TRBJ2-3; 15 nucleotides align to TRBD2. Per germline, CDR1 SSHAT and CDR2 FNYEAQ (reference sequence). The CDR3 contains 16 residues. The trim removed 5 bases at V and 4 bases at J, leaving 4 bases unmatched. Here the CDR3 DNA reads TGTGCCAGCAGCCTGGGACTAGCGGGAGGATCAGATACGCAGTATTTT. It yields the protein CASSLGLAGGSDTQYF.

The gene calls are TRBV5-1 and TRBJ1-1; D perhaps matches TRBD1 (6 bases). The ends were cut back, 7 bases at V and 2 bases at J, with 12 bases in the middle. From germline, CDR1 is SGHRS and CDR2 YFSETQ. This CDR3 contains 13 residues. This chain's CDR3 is CASGRGDNTEAFF. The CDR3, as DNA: TGCGCCAGCGGGAGGGGGGATAACACTGAAGCTTTCTTT.

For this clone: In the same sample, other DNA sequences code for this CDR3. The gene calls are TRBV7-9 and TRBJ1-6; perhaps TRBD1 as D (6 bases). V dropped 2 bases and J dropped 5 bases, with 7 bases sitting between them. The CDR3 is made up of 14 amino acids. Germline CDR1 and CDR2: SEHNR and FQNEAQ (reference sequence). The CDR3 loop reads CASSLSGDNSPLHF. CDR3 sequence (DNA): TGTGCCAGCAGCTTATCAGGGGATAATTCACCCCTCCACTTT. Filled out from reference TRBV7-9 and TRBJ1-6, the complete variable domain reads DTGVSQNPRHKITKRGQNVTFRCDPISEHNRLYWYRQTLGQGPEFLTYFQNEAQLEKSRLLSDRFSAERPKGSFSTLEIQRTEQGDSAMYLCASSLSGDNSPLHFGNGTRLTVT.

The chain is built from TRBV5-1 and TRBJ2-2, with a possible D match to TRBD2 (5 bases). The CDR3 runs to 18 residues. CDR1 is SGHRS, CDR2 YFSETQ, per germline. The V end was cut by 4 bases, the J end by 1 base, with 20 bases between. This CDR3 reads CASSLSPTTPVNTGELFF. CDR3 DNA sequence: TGCGCCAGCAGCCTATCCCCGACTACCCCTGTGAACACCGGGGAGCTGTTTTTT.

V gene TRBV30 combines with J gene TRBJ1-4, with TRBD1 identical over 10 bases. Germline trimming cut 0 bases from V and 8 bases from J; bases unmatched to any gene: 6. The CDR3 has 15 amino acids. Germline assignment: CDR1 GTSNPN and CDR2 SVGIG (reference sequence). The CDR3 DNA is TGTGCCTGGAGTGTTGGGACAGGGGCGCAGGAAAAACTGTTTTTT. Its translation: CAWSVGTGAQEKLFF.

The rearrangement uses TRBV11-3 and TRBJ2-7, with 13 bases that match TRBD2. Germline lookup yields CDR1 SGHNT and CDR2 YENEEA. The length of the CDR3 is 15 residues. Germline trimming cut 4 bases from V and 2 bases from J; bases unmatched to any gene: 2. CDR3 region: CASSSGLAGAYEQYF. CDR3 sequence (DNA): TGTGCCAGCAGCTCAGGACTAGCGGGAGCCTACGAGCAGTACTTC.

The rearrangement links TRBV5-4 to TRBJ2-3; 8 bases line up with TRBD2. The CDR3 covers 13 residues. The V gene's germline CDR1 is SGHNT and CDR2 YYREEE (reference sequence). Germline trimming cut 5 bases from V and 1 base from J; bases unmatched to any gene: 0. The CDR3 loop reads CASRAGGTDTQYF. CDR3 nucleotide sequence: TGTGCCAGCAGAGCGGGAGGCACAGATACGCAGTATTTT.

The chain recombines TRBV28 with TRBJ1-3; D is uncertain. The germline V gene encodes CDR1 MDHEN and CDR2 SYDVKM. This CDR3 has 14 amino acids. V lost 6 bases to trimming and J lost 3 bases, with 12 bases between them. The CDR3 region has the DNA TGTGCCAGCAGCGATCTAACGGGTGGAAACACCATATATTTT. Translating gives CASSDLTGGNTIYF.

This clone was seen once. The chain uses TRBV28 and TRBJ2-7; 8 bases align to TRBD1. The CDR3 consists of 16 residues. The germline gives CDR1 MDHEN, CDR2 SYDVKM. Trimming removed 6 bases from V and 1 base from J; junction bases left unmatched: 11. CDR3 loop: CASRPLRTGISYEQYF. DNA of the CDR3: TGTGCCAGCAGACCCTTACGGACAGGGATTTCCTACGAGCAGTACTTC.

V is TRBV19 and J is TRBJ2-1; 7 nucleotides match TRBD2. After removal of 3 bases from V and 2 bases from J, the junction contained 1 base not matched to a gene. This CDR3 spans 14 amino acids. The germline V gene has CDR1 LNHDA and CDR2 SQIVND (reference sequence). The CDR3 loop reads CASSMAGAYNEQFF. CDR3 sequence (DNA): TGTGCCAGTAGTATGGCGGGGGCCTACAATGAGCAGTTCTTC.

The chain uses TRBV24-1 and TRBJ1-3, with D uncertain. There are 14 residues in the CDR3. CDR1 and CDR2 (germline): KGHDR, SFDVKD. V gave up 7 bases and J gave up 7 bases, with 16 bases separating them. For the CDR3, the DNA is TGTGCCACCAGCCCCGGGTCCGGCTTGAACACCATATATTTT. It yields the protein CATSPGSGLNTIYF.

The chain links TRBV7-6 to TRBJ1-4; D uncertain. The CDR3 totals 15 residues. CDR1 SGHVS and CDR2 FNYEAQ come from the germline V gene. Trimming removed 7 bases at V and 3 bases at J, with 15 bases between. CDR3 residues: CASNPGGRSNEKLFF. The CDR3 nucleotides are TGTGCCAGCAACCCGGGAGGCAGGTCTAATGAAAAACTGTTTTTT.

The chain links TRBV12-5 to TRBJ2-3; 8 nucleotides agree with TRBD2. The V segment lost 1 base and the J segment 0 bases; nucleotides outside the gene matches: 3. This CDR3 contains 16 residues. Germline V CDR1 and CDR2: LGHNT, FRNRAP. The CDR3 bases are TGTGCTAGTGGTTTGGGAACTAGCGGAAGCACAGATACGCAGTATTTT. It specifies CASGLGTSGSTDTQYF.

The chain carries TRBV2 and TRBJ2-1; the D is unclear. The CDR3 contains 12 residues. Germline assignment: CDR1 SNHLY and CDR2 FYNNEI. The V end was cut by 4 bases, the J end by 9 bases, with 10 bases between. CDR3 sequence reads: CASSGTTSEQFF. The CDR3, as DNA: TGTGCCAGCAGTGGAACTACGTCTGAGCAGTTCTTC.

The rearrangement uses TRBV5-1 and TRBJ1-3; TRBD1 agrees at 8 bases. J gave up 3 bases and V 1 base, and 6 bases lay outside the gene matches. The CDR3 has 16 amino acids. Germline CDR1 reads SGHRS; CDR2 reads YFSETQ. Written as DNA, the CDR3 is TGCGCCAGCAGCTTGTACGCAGGGGGCTTTGGAAACACCATATATTTT. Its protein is CASSLYAGGFGNTIYF. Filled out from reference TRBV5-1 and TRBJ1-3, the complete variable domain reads KAGVTQTPRYLIKTRGQQVTLSCSPISGHRSVSWYQQTPGQGLQFLFEYFSETQRNKGNFPGRFSGRQFSNSRSEMNVSTLELGDSALYLCASSLYAGGFGNTIYFGEGSWLTVV.

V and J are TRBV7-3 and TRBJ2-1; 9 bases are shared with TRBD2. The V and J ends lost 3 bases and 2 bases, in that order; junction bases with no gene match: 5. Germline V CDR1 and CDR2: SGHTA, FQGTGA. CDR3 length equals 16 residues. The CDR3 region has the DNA TGTGCCAGCAGCTTGTCCCTAGCGGGGCCCTACAATGAGCAGTTCTTC. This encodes CASSLSLAGPYNEQFF. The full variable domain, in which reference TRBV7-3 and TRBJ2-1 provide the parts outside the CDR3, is GAGVSQTPSNKVTEKGKYVELRCDPISGHTALYWYRQSLGQGPEFLIYFQGTGAADDSGLPNDRFFAVRPEGSVSTLKIQRTERGDSAVYLCASSLSLAGPYNEQFFGPGTRLTVL.

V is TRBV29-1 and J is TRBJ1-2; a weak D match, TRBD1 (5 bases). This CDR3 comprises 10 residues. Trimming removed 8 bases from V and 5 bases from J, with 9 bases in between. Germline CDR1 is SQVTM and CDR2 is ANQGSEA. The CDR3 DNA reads TGCAGCTGTGGGGGGTATGGCTACACCTTC. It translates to CSCGGYGYTF.

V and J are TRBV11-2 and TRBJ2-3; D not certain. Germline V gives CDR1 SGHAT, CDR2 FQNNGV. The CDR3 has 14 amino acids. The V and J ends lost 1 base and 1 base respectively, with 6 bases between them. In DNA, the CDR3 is TGTGCCAGCAGCTTAGTTCTCCGCACAGATACGCAGTATTTT. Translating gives CASSLVLRTDTQYF.

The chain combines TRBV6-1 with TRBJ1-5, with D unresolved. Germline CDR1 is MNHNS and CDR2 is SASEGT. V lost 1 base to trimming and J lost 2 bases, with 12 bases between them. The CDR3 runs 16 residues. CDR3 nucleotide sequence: TGTGCCAGCAGTGAAGGAGGGCTCTACGGCAATCAGCCCCAGCATTTT. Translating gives CASSEGGLYGNQPQHF.

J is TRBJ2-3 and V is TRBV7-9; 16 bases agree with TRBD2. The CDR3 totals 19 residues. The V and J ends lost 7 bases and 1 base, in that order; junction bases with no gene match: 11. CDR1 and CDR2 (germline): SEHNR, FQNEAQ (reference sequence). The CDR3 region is CASINLPGLAGGGTDTQYF. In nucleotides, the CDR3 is TGTGCCAGCATAAATCTCCCGGGACTAGCGGGAGGGGGCACAGATACGCAGTATTTT.